The 6 T cell receptor beta chains below all came from one sample that was sequenced in a study of cytomegalovirus exposure and HLA in healthy donors. The PCR used 60 Vbeta and 13 Jbeta primers. The table came from immunoSEQ multiplex PCR; TCRdb's copy has only in-frame clones and leaves some out. The sample lists 80,000 to 100,000 clones; about four fifths were seen once. Sequencing used PBMCs. The receptors shown here come from a man younger than 45 in good health and CMV-seronegative.

The rearrangement joins TRBV19 to TRBJ2-5, with D perhaps matching TRBD1 (6 bases). Germline CDR1 and CDR2: LNHDA and SQIVND (reference sequence). V was cut by 4 bases and J by 5 bases, with 11 bases left in between. The CDR3 loop spans 13 amino acids. The CDR3 DNA sequence: TGTGCCAGTAGTACTTCAGACAGGGAGACCCAGTACTTC. Translated: CASSTSDRETQYF.

The chain is built from TRBV2 and TRBJ2-5; D unresolved. The CDR3 is made up of 11 amino acids. Per germline, CDR1 SNHLY and CDR2 FYNNEI. With 5 bases removed from V and 4 bases from J, the gap between germline ends came to 5 bases. CDR3 DNA: TGTGCCAGCAGTTTCAGAGAGACCCAGTACTTC. Encoded protein: CASSFRETQYF.

This sequence joins TRBV27 and TRBJ1-5, with 8 bases that match TRBD1. CDR3 length equals 13 residues. Unmatched junction bases numbered 5, after V lost 6 bases and J lost 7 bases. CDR1 and CDR2 (germline): MNHEY, SMNVEV (reference sequence). The CDR3 loop is CASSQGARQPQHF. The CDR3 DNA is TGTGCCAGCAGCCAGGGGGCGCGACAGCCCCAGCATTTT.

The DNA for the CDR3 is TGTGCCAGCAGTATGGGCCTTACAGCCAACGAGCAGTACTTC. Its translation: CASSMGLTANEQYF. The rearrangement uses TRBV6-6 and TRBJ2-7; D remains ambiguous. Between the trimmed V and J ends, which lost 5 bases and 5 bases, there was a span of 16 bases. This CDR3 has 14 amino acids. The germline V gene encodes CDR1 MNHNY and CDR2 SVGAGI (reference sequence).

The chain is built from TRBV6-5 and TRBJ2-7, with a possible D match to TRBD1 (6 bases). The germline V and J ends were trimmed by 5 bases and 4 bases, with 12 bases remaining between them. Germline-derived CDR1 and CDR2 are MNHEY and SVGAGI. The CDR3 runs to 13 residues. The CDR3: CASSRTATYEQYF. The DNA of the CDR3 is TGTGCCAGCAGTAGGACAGCTACTTACGAGCAGTACTTC.

The chain recombines TRBV6-4 with TRBJ2-1, with D perhaps TRBD1 (6 bases). Germline V gene lookup returns CDR1 MRHNA and CDR2 SNTAGT. CDR3 length: 14 residues. Trimming left V 2 bases short and J 5 bases short, with 10 bases between. The chain's CDR3 is CASSDGRDNNEQFF. The CDR3 region has the DNA TGTGCCAGCAGTGACGGTCGGGACAACAATGAGCAGTTCTTC.